This is a list of T cell receptor beta chains from one sample in a study of high-grade serous ovarian cancer treatment subgroups. The data were produced by immunoSEQ multiplex PCR, yet TCRdb's version contains in-frame clones alone and is incomplete. The repertoire holds about 16,000 clones, 73% seen once, with 3.5% to 5% in the top ten. Sequencing was carried out using tumor tissue. All receptors come from a human donor with high-grade serous ovarian cancer. The conserved cysteine and the conserved F or W are not part of the CDR3 here. Each record gives: V gene, J gene, D gene, CDR3 protein. A D gene is named only where the DNA matches it firmly.

TRBV5-6	TRBJ2-7	TRBD1	ASSHRGQSSYEQY
TRBV4-3	TRBJ2-1	NA	ASSQGLPGNEQF
TRBV6-6	TRBJ2-7	TRBD1	ASSFGQGGEQY
TRBV6-1	TRBJ2-5	TRBD1	ASSIPGQEKETQY
TRBV6-1	TRBJ1-2	TRBD1	ASNSPDRGNYGYT
TRBV5-5	TRBJ2-3	NA	ASSLDTDTQY
TRBV4-1	TRBJ1-2	NA	ASSLRDAGYGYT
TRBV6-6	TRBJ1-5	NA	ASSHLRGSNQPQH
TRBV5-1	TRBJ2-1	NA	ASRSPAGPNNEQF
TRBV15	TRBJ2-7	TRBD2	ATSRDTSGGYEQY
TRBV30	TRBJ2-1	TRBD2	AWSVVLAGGGEQF
TRBV14	TRBJ2-3	NA	ASSMGGEQDTQY
TRBV5-1	TRBJ1-2	NA	ASSLGSGGQGLSYT
TRBV28	TRBJ2-7	NA	ASSFRWDEQY
TRBV7-3	TRBJ2-1	TRBD2	ASSSRTSAHNEQF
TRBV4-3	TRBJ2-5	NA	ASSHQGDRTQY
TRBV4-2	TRBJ2-3	TRBD2	ASSQVGASGRRQY
TRBV7-2	TRBJ1-3	NA	ASSLQTAGNTIY
TRBV5-1	TRBJ2-5	TRBD2	ASSLAGLAGAETQY
TRBV2	TRBJ2-7	TRBD1	ASGERQGSYEQY
TRBV9	TRBJ2-5	NA	ASSETGFRETQY
TRBV6-5	TRBJ1-2	NA	ASSLGGAEYGYT